This paragraph reports one T cell receptor (beta chain). The data originate from a study of technical replicates of blood from several donors. Profiled with immunoSEQ multiplex PCR; TCRdb holds only in-frame clones, not every one. The table has fewer than 90,000 clones, 94% seen once. This CDR3 region has 13 residues. The germline V gene encodes CDR1 KGHSH and CDR2 LQKENI. V was trimmed by 4 bases and J by 2 bases, leaving 9 bases between them. The specimen sequenced was T cells isolated from PBMCs. The genes are TRBV18 and TRBJ2-7; D may be TRBD1 (6 bases). The TCR originated in a human donor in good health. This CDR3 reads CASSLRDTYEQYF. DNA of the CDR3: TGTGCCAGCTCACTTCGGGACACCTACGAGCAGTACTTC.